This T cell receptor beta chain was recovered during a study of cytomegalovirus exposure and HLA in healthy donors. Study in general: Later analysis reported that the approximately 110 validation repertoires shared the platform of the 500 to 750 first-cohort repertoires.

The CDR3 has 15 amino acids. Germline lookup yields CDR1 LGHNA and CDR2 YSLEER. J was trimmed by 3 bases and V by 4 bases; bases with no gene match: 5. Sequencing used immunoSEQ multiplex PCR; TCRdb keeps in-frame clones, though not all of them. The repertoire holds 140,000 or so clones, with roughly 90% as singletons. Donors came from a validation cohort of 90 to 150 subjects, distinct from the first 666-subject cohort. This chain uses TRBV4-3 with TRBJ1-1, with 10 positions matching TRBD1. Sequenced: PBMCs. This clonotype was obtained from a man aged 18 to 29 in good health and CMV-seronegative. The CDR3 DNA sequence: TGCGCCAGCAGCCTCGACGGACAGGGGGACACTGAAGCTTTCTTT. It specifies CASSLDGQGDTEAFF.